This T cell receptor (beta chain) was identified in a study of patients and donors after allogeneic stem cell transplantation (dated by TCRdb to the early 2020s). From a lookup of the germline V gene, CDR1 and CDR2 are LGHNA and YNFKEQ. V has 0 bases trimmed and J has 5 bases trimmed; junction bases matching no gene number 12. The CDR3 has 18 amino acids, counting the end cysteine and phenylalanine. The entry retains the CDR3 DNA only, 54 bases that are in frame from base 1. A word on this clonotype: Its binding antigen is unknown. Base qualities were left out, and no much larger clone turns up one base away.

The method was RT-PCR. Data came from a NextSeq 550. TCRdb reran the public reads through fastp at Q25 and MiXCR, keeping productive beta chains. Every entry covers one CDR3 protein and lists the most common genes and DNA from its rows. Counted in this sample were under 200,000 distinct CDR3 sequences; 24% of them appeared once. The ten largest clones capture roughly 27% of the sample. The sequence links TRBV4-2 to TRBJ2-1, with TRBD2 identical over 8 junction bases. This TCR derives from a human donor who was either an allogeneic HSCT recipient or a stem cell or donor lymphocyte infusion donor (not recorded which). It is not recorded whose cells these are; they may come from a transplant donor. What was sequenced was blood, either unsorted or a sorted T cell fraction (not recorded which). The bases read TGTGCCAGCAGCCAAGAGGAAAAAGCGGGAGCTCAGGACAATGAGCAGTTCTTC. Translation gives CASSQEEKAGAQDNEQFF.